Listed below are T cell receptor beta chains from one sample, sequenced in a study of T cell repertoires in cytomegalovirus infection. TCRdb analysed the reads with MiXCR anew, one entry per CDR3 protein. The sample contains fewer than 350,000 distinct CDR3 sequences, about 27% of which appear only once. These receptors have no identified antigens. The sample in question was cultured PBMCs, obtained from culture after CMV antigen stimulation. The receptors derive from a human donor in good health (CMV status not recorded). Some clones in this sample may be carry-over from other donors' samples. Both conserved end residues are part of each CDR3. The D gene is left open where the match is weak. The listing skips clone size in some rows; elsewhere it reads once, few, many or a size class.

CDR3 protein: CASSLGTSGGAIDTQYF
CDR3 DNA: TGTGCCAGCAGCTTAGGGACTAGCGGGGGGGCTATAGATACGCAGTATTTT
J gene: TRBJ2-3
clone size: few
V gene: TRBV7-2
D gene: TRBD2
CDR3 length: 17

CDR3 protein: CSATITGSPPYEQYF
CDR3 DNA: TGCAGTGCTACCATCACAGGGTCACCTCCCTACGAGCAGTACTTC
J gene: TRBJ2-7
clone size: .
V gene: TRBV20-1
D gene: .
CDR3 length: 15

CDR3 protein: CASTLTWGADTQYF
CDR3 DNA: TGTGCCAGCACCCTAACCTGGGGGGCAGATACGCAGTATTTT
J gene: TRBJ2-3
clone size: .
V gene: TRBV9
D gene: .
CDR3 length: 14

CDR3 protein: CASSEAPRGVADTQYF
CDR3 DNA: TGTGCCAGCAGTGAAGCTCCGCGGGGGGTGGCAGATACGCAGTATTTT
J gene: TRBJ2-3
clone size: .
V gene: TRBV2
D gene: TRBD2
CDR3 length: 16

CDR3 protein: CASSSGQGRFNEQFF
CDR3 DNA: TGTGCCAGCAGCTCCGGACAGGGTCGTTTCAATGAGCAGTTCTTC
J gene: TRBJ2-1
clone size: few
V gene: TRBV7-2
D gene: TRBD1
CDR3 length: 15

CDR3 protein: CASSLHPLGYNEQFF
CDR3 DNA: TGTGCCAGCAGCTTACACCCCCTGGGATACAATGAGCAGTTCTTC
J gene: TRBJ2-1
clone size: few
V gene: TRBV7-3
D gene: .
CDR3 length: 15

CDR3 protein: CASSFRVGVIGYTF
CDR3 DNA: TGTGCCAGCAGTTTTCGGGTGGGAGTCATTGGCTACACCTTC
J gene: TRBJ1-2
clone size: many
V gene: TRBV12-3/TRBV12-4
D gene: .
CDR3 length: 14

CDR3 protein: CASSPSRQGGNTEAFF
CDR3 DNA: TGTGCCAGCAGTCCCTCTCGACAGGGCGGGAACACTGAAGCTTTCTTT
J gene: TRBJ1-1
clone size: many
V gene: TRBV6-1
D gene: TRBD1
CDR3 length: 16

CDR3 protein: CATSDTGGPNNEQFF
CDR3 DNA: TGTGCCACCAGTGATACGGGAGGGCCAAACAATGAGCAGTTCTTC
J gene: TRBJ2-1
clone size: .
V gene: TRBV24-1
D gene: TRBD2
CDR3 length: 15

CDR3 protein: CASSGGTEREAFF
CDR3 DNA: TGTGCCAGCAGCGGAGGGACAGAGCGTGAAGCTTTCTTT
J gene: TRBJ1-1
clone size: few
V gene: TRBV5-4
D gene: TRBD1
CDR3 length: 13

CDR3 protein: CASSLVAGGTQYF
CDR3 DNA: TGTGCCAGCAGCTTAGTGGCTGGGGGGACCCAGTACTTC
J gene: TRBJ2-5
clone size: few
V gene: TRBV11-3
D gene: .
CDR3 length: 13

CDR3 protein: CASSSGLARSDTQYF
CDR3 DNA: TGTGCCAGCAGCTCCGGACTAGCGAGGTCAGATACGCAGTATTTT
J gene: TRBJ2-3
clone size: many
V gene: TRBV7-2
D gene: TRBD2
CDR3 length: 15

CDR3 protein: CASAEPRANVLTF
CDR3 DNA: TGTGCCAGCGCGGAGCCCCGGGCCAACGTCCTGACTTTC
J gene: TRBJ2-6
clone size: few
V gene: TRBV7-9
D gene: .
CDR3 length: 13

CDR3 protein: CASSYLGGRGSSYEQYF
CDR3 DNA: TGTGCCAGCAGTTACCTCGGGGGGCGGGGAAGCTCCTACGAGCAGTACTTC
J gene: TRBJ2-7
clone size: .
V gene: TRBV6-6
D gene: .
CDR3 length: 17

CDR3 protein: CASRVASGGKGQFF
CDR3 DNA: TGTGCCAGCAGGGTGGCTAGCGGGGGGAAAGGGCAGTTCTTC
J gene: TRBJ2-1
clone size: few
V gene: TRBV6-1
D gene: TRBD2
CDR3 length: 14

CDR3 protein: CASSITGVKETQYF
CDR3 DNA: TGTGCCAGTAGTATAACGGGAGTGAAGGAGACCCAGTACTTC
J gene: TRBJ2-5
clone size: .
V gene: TRBV19
D gene: .
CDR3 length: 14

CDR3 protein: CASSLGTPNSPLHF
CDR3 DNA: TGCGCCAGCAGCTTGGGGACACCCAATTCACCCCTCCACTTT
J gene: TRBJ1-6
clone size: .
V gene: TRBV5-1
D gene: .
CDR3 length: 14

CDR3 protein: CASSPSGVRMDSPLHF
CDR3 DNA: TGTGCCAGCAGCCCCTCGGGGGTTCGAATGGATTCACCCCTCCACTTT
J gene: TRBJ1-6
clone size: many
V gene: TRBV7-2
D gene: .
CDR3 length: 16

CDR3 protein: CASKLSGRGRSYEQYF
CDR3 DNA: TGTGCCAGCAAATTATCGGGGCGGGGGCGGTCCTACGAGCAGTACTTC
J gene: TRBJ2-7
clone size: .
V gene: TRBV12-3/TRBV12-4
D gene: .
CDR3 length: 16

CDR3 protein: CASSSSTLRSNQPQHF
CDR3 DNA: .
J gene: TRBJ1-5
clone size: .
V gene: TRBV28
D gene: .
CDR3 length: 16

CDR3 protein: CASKAGTADYNQPQHF
CDR3 DNA: TGTGCCAGCAAGGCCGGGACCGCGGACTACAATCAGCCCCAGCATTTT
J gene: TRBJ1-5
clone size: few
V gene: TRBV27
D gene: .
CDR3 length: 16

CDR3 protein: CASGTSFVPDTQYF
CDR3 DNA: TGTGCCAGTGGGACTAGTTTCGTCCCAGATACGCAGTATTTT
J gene: TRBJ2-3
clone size: few
V gene: TRBV19
D gene: TRBD2
CDR3 length: 14

CDR3 protein: CASSLTPMGRSYEQYF
CDR3 DNA: TGTGCCAGCAGCTTAACTCCCATGGGGAGATCCTACGAGCAGTACTTC
J gene: TRBJ2-7
clone size: few
V gene: TRBV7-3
D gene: .
CDR3 length: 16

CDR3 protein: CASSPKVYNSPLHF
CDR3 DNA: TGTGCCAGCAGTCCCAAGGTCTATAATTCACCCCTCCACTTT
J gene: TRBJ1-6
clone size: .
V gene: TRBV27
D gene: .
CDR3 length: 14

CDR3 protein: CASSELWTSPLHF
CDR3 DNA: TGTGCCAGCAGCGAGCTATGGACCTCACCCCTCCACTTT
J gene: TRBJ1-6
clone size: .
V gene: TRBV6-6
D gene: .
CDR3 length: 13

CDR3 protein: CASSFNGGGTYEQYF
CDR3 DNA: TGTGCCAGCAGCTTCAACGGGGGGGGAACCTACGAGCAGTACTTC
J gene: TRBJ2-7
clone size: many
V gene: TRBV7-2
D gene: TRBD2
CDR3 length: 15

CDR3 protein: CSVEEINEQFF
CDR3 DNA: TGCAGCGTTGAAGAAATCAATGAGCAGTTCTTC
J gene: TRBJ2-1
clone size: .
V gene: TRBV29-1
D gene: .
CDR3 length: 11